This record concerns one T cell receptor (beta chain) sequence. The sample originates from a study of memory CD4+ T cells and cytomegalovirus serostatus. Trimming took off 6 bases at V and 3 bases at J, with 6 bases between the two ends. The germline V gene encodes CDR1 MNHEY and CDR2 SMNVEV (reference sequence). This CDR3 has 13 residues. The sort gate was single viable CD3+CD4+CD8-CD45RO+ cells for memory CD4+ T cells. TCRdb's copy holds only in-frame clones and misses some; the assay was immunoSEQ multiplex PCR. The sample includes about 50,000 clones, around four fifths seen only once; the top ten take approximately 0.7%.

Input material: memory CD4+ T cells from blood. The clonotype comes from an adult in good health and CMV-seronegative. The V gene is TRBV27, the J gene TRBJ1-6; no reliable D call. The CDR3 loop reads CASSSDYNSPLHF. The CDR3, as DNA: TGTGCCAGCAGCTCAGACTATAATTCACCCCTCCACTTT.